One sample yielded the 12 T cell receptor beta chains listed below, sequenced in a study of shared clonotypes between healthy human individuals. This table comes from immunoSEQ multiplex PCR, and its TCRdb copy is limited to in-frame clones, with some not included. Here the sample spans more than 900,000 clones, more than 75% being singletons. The material sequenced was memory CD4+ T cells from PBMCs. Documented subset: CD45RA-negative fraction. The receptors were sampled from a man aged 18 to 29 in good health. Some clones in this sample may be carry-over from other donors' samples.

The chain recombines TRBV5-1 with TRBJ2-7; 8 bases match TRBD2. This CDR3 spans 14 amino acids. J gave up 5 bases and V 2 bases, and 6 bases lay outside the gene matches. Germline V gives CDR1 SGHRS, CDR2 YFSETQ. Written as DNA, the CDR3 is TGCGCCAGCAGCTTCCTAAGGCGGGGGGACGAGCAGTACTTC. Translation: CASSFLRRGDEQYF.

This clone was seen a handful of times. The chain combines TRBV27 with TRBJ2-1, with TRBD2 as a possible D gene (6 bases). Germline CDR1 reads MNHEY; CDR2 reads SMNVEV (reference sequence). CDR3 length equals 14 residues. V lost 4 bases and J lost 7, with 14 bases in between. CDR3 sequence (DNA): TGTGCCAGCAGTTCGCAATTTGGGAGGAATGAGCAGTTCTTC. As protein: CASSSQFGRNEQFF.

This clone was seen a single time. The chain uses TRBV28 and TRBJ2-2; 8 nucleotides line up with TRBD1. The CDR3 totals 16 residues. J was trimmed by 6 bases and V by 6 bases; bases with no gene match: 12. Germline V gene lookup returns CDR1 MDHEN and CDR2 SYDVKM. This CDR3 is CASRDARGLKSGELFF. The DNA of the CDR3 is TGTGCCAGCAGGGATGCCAGGGGGCTGAAGTCCGGGGAGCTGTTTTTT.

CDR3 DNA: TGTGCCAGCAGACCTTCCACGGGTTCCTCCTACGAGCAGTACTTC. Encoded protein: CASRPSTGSSYEQYF. The genes are TRBV28 and TRBJ2-7, with D unresolved. V was trimmed by 6 bases and J by 0 bases, leaving 15 bases between them. This CDR3 is 15 amino acids long. Per germline, CDR1 MDHEN and CDR2 SYDVKM. Combining the CDR3 with reference TRBV28 and TRBJ2-7 gives the whole variable domain DVKVTQSSRYLVKRTGEKVFLECVQDMDHENMFWYRQDPGLGLRLIYFSYDVKMKEKGDIPEGYSVSREKKERFSLILESASTNQTSMYLCASRPSTGSSYEQYFGPGTRLTVT.

The chain couples TRBV2 to TRBJ1-2; D unclear. Germline V CDR1 and CDR2: SNHLY, FYNNEI. V was cut by 8 bases and J by 6 bases, with 16 bases left in between. The CDR3 spans 13 residues. The DNA of the CDR3 is TGTGCCAGCTCAGTGAAAACAGACAATGGCTACACCTTC. Its protein product is CASSVKTDNGYTF.

The chain has TRBV27 and TRBJ2-7, with D tentatively TRBD2 (6 bases). The CDR3 contains 15 residues. V gave up 6 bases and J gave up 7 bases, with 22 bases separating them. Germline loops: CDR1 MNHEY, CDR2 SMNVEV (reference sequence). CDR3 sequence: CASSRAGTLQGEQYF. As DNA, the CDR3 is TGTGCCAGCAGCCGCGCCGGGACTCTTCAGGGAGAGCAGTACTTC.

The chain recombines TRBV6-1 with TRBJ1-1; possible D gene TRBD1, 5 bases. Germline assignment: CDR1 MNHNS and CDR2 SASEGT. The CDR3 loop spans 18 amino acids. The germline V and J ends were trimmed by 2 bases and 1 base, with 20 bases remaining between them. The CDR3: CASSESGTAQWENTEAFF. The CDR3 nucleotides are TGTGCCAGCAGTGAAAGTGGGACCGCCCAATGGGAGAACACTGAAGCTTTCTTT.

The rearrangement uses TRBV15 and TRBJ2-7, with TRBD2 matching 10 bases. Germline trimming cut 0 bases from V and 4 bases from J; bases unmatched to any gene: 9. The CDR3 consists of 17 residues. Germline CDR1 LNHNV, CDR2 YYDKDF (reference sequence). The CDR3 sequence is CATSRDPSLAGVYEQYF. Written as DNA, the CDR3 is TGTGCCACCAGCAGAGATCCCTCCCTAGCGGGAGTATACGAGCAGTACTTC.

This clone has just a few counts. The gene calls are TRBV27 and TRBJ1-2, with 7 nucleotides matching TRBD1. With V trimmed by 6 bases and J by 5 bases, 18 bases remained unmatched. The CDR3 spans 17 residues. CDR1 and CDR2 from the germline V gene are MNHEY and SMNVEV (reference sequence). The CDR3 reads CASSPPLTRGALYGYTF. The CDR3 DNA follows: TGTGCCAGCAGCCCTCCCTTGACCAGGGGGGCTTTGTATGGCTACACCTTC.

The V call is TRBV29-1, the J call TRBJ2-3; TRBD1 is a possible D gene (5 bases). The CDR3 contains 18 residues. CDR1 is SQVTM, CDR2 ANQGSEA, per germline. V gave up 2 bases and J gave up 6 bases, with 27 bases separating them. In DNA, the CDR3 is TGCAGCGTTGAACCCAATAAATCTGGCAGGGTCCAAGGGGATACGCAGTATTTT. This codes for CSVEPNKSGRVQGDTQYF.

This clone appeared a few times. The chain has TRBV28 and TRBJ2-1; unclear D gene. This CDR3 has 13 residues. The germline CDR1 and CDR2 sequences are MDHEN and SYDVKM. Trimming left V 7 bases short and J 0 bases short, with 7 bases between. The CDR3 protein is CASTPISYNEQFF. The DNA for the CDR3 is TGTGCCAGCACCCCCATCTCCTACAATGAGCAGTTCTTC.

Only a few counts were recorded for this clone. The chain recombines TRBV28 with TRBJ2-1; 10 positions agree with TRBD1. The CDR3 length is 15 residues. V trimming: 1 base; J trimming: 7 bases; junction bases outside the gene matches: 4. Germline V gene sequence: CDR1 MDHEN, CDR2 SYDVKM. CDR3 sequence reads: CASSLSGQGRNEQFF. As DNA, the CDR3 is TGTGCCAGCAGTTTATCGGGACAGGGGAGGAATGAGCAGTTCTTC. Complete variable domain (other parts from reference TRBV28 and TRBJ2-1): DVKVTQSSRYLVKRTGEKVFLECVQDMDHENMFWYRQDPGLGLRLIYFSYDVKMKEKGDIPEGYSVSREKKERFSLILESASTNQTSMYLCASSLSGQGRNEQFFGPGTRLTVL.